This T cell receptor beta chain appears in the sequencing data of a study of T cell responses to AZD1222 COVID-19 vaccine. Whole-study results and caveats: Most donors were white British, females outnumbered males, and clonal diversity was possibly underestimated.

As concerns this clone: The antigen remains unidentified.

The protocol was immunoSEQ multiplex PCR, while the TCRdb copy is restricted to in-frame clones and leaves out a portion. The sample lists under 120,000 clones; over 85% were seen once. The CDR3 extends over 13 amino acids. CDR1 is SGHTA and CDR2 is FQGTGA in the germline V gene. Trimming pared 4 bases from V and 6 bases from J, leaving 9 bases between. This chain links TRBV7-3 with TRBJ2-2; D is perhaps TRBD1 (5 bases). The TCR comes from an adult in good health. The sequences come from peripheral blood, collected on day 0 of AZD1222 vaccination. CDR3 sequence (DNA): TGTGCCAGCAGCTCCAGGGTTTCCGGGGAGCTGTTTTTT. It encodes CASSSRVSGELFF.